This record concerns one T cell receptor (beta chain) sequence. The source of the sample is a study of blood T cell repertoires in COVID-19. The repertoire was sequenced with immunoSEQ multiplex PCR; TCRdb's copy has only in-frame clones and lacks some. Of about 88,000 clones in the sample, around 90% were seen once. The germline V and J ends were trimmed by 6 bases and 1 base, with 7 bases remaining between them. The CDR3 sequence is 13 residues long. The clonotype comes from a woman aged 60 to 75 with COVID-19, enrolled during active disease. J is TRBJ1-5 and V is TRBV12-3 or TRBV12-4; a possible D gene is TRBD1 (5 bases). Sequencing used peripheral blood. This CDR3 is CASRRGSNQPQHF. Written as DNA, the CDR3 is TGTGCCAGCAGACGGGGGAGCAATCAGCCCCAGCATTTT.